This T cell receptor beta chain was sequenced for a study of cytomegalovirus exposure and HLA in healthy donors. Study-level findings and limits: There were some public TCRs occurring in many donors, but most TCR sequences were rare.

In the PCR, 60 Vbeta and 13 Jbeta primers were used. Clones were read by immunoSEQ multiplex PCR, and TCRdb kept only the in-frame ones, dropping some. The repertoire holds 130,000 to 150,000 clones, approximately 82% seen once, with approximately 9.7% in the top ten. Donors likely had unrecorded immune exposures despite being nominally healthy when sampled. Comments on this clone: Its specificity is unknown.

Germline CDR1 is SGHTA and CDR2 is FQGTGA. Trimming took 5 bases from V and 2 from J; bases not matched to a gene: 3. The CDR3 covers 15 residues. The chain is built from TRBV7-3 and TRBJ2-3, with 11 bases lining up with TRBD1. This TCR derives from a woman aged 55-69 years in good health and CMV-seropositive. Sequenced sample: PBMCs. CDR3 in DNA: TGTGCCAGCAGCATGGGACAGGGGGACACAGATACGCAGTATTTT. Translation: CASSMGQGDTDTQYF.